What follows describes a single TCR beta chain. Its target is unknown. These data come from a study of naive and memory T cell subsets. The CDR3 loop spans 14 amino acids. The trim removed 3 bases at V and 4 bases at J, leaving 8 bases unmatched. Germline lookup yields CDR1 SQVTM and CDR2 ANQGSEA. The beta constant-region primer was an equimolar mix of two oligonucleotides covering TRBC1 and TRBC2. Four rounds of PCR amplified the ligated cDNA using nested alpha and beta constant-region primers plus SP2. A 12-nucleotide UMI and the SP2 primer were added to the cDNA 3' end by oligonucleotide ligation. TCRdb itself ran the UMI-ligation and nested PCR reads through MiXCR, one entry per CDR3 protein. Among approximately 20,000 distinct CDR3 sequences listed, approximately 8.8% were seen once. General study points: Gini index rose across naive, CM, EM and EMRA in CD4 and CD8. Over 95% of naive TCR sequences appeared only once after error correction, unlike memory subsets.

The chain uses TRBV29-1 and TRBJ2-5; 7 bases fit TRBD2. The sequencing input was central memory CD8+ T cells from blood. The clonotype comes from a human donor in good health. CDR3 amino acids: CSVDLTSLRETQYF. CDR3 sequence (DNA): TGCAGCGTTGATCTGACTAGCCTTCGAGAGACCCAGTACTTC.